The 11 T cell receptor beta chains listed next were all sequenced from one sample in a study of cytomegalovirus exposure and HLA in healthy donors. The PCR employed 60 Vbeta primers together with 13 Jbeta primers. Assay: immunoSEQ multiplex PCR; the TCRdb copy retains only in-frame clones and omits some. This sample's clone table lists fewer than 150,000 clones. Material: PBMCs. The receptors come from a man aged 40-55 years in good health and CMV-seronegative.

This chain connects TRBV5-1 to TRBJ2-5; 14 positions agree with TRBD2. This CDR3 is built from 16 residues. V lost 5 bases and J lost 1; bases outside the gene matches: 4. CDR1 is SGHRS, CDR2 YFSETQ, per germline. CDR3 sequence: CASSFGTSGGQETQYF. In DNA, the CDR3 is TGCGCCAGCAGTTTTGGGACTAGCGGGGGCCAAGAGACCCAGTACTTC.

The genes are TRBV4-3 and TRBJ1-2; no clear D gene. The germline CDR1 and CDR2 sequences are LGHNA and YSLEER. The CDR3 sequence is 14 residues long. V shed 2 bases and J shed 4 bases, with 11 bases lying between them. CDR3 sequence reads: CASSQSQASYGYTF. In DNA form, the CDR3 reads TGCGCCAGCAGCCAATCCCAGGCTTCCTATGGCTACACCTTC.

The CDR3 spells CASSLGGQEGGYTF. DNA of the CDR3: TGCGCCAGCAGCTTGGGGGGACAGGAAGGCGGCTACACCTTC. This chain connects TRBV5-1 to TRBJ1-2; 8 bases are shared with TRBD1. The CDR3 is 14 residues long. Germline-derived CDR1 and CDR2 are SGHRS and YFSETQ. V was pared by 0 bases and J by 8 bases, with 6 bases of the junction left unmatched.

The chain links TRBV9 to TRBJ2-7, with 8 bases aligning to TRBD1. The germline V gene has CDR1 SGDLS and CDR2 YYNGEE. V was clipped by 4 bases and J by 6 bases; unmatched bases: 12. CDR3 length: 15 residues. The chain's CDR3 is CASSTRDRPNGEQYF. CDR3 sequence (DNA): TGTGCCAGCAGCACACGGGACAGGCCCAACGGCGAGCAGTACTTC.

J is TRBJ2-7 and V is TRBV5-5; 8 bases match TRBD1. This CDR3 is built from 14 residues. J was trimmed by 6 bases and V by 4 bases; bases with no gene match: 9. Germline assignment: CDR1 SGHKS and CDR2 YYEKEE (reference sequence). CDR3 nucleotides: TGTGCCAGCAGCCCTGGGACAGGTTGGTTCGAGCAGTACTTC. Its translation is CASSPGTGWFEQYF.

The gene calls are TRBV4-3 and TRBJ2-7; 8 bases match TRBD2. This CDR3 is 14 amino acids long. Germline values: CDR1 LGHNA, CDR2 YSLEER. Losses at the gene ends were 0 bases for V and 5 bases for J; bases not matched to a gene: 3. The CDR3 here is CASSQDAGGDEQYF. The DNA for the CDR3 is TGCGCCAGCAGCCAAGATGCGGGGGGCGACGAGCAGTACTTC.

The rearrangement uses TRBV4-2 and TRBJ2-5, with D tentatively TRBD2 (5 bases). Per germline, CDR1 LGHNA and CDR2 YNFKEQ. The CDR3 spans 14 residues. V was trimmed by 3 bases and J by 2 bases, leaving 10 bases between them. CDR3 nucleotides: TGTGCCAGCAGCCAGCAGGCGGGTCAAGAGACCCAGTACTTC. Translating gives CASSQQAGQETQYF.

CDR3 region: CASSDTGNQPQHF. CDR3 in DNA: TGTGCCAGCAGTGACACGGGCAATCAGCCCCAGCATTTT. The chain carries TRBV6-4 and TRBJ1-5; D is unresolved. The CDR3 length is 13 residues. The germline V gene encodes CDR1 MRHNA and CDR2 SNTAGT. V was shortened by 2 bases and J by 2 bases, with 4 bases between the two germline ends.

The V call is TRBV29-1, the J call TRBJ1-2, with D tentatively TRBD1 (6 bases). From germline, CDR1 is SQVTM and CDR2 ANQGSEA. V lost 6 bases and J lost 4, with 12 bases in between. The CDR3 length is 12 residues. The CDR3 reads CSVDDRSYGYTF. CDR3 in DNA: TGCAGCGTCGATGACAGGAGCTATGGCTACACCTTC. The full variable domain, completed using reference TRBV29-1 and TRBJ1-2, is SAVISQKPSRDICQRGTSLTIQCQVDSQVTMMFWYRQQPGQSLTLIATANQGSEATYESGFVIDKFPISRPNLTFSTLTVSNMSPEDSSIYLCSVDDRSYGYTFGSGTRLTVV.

The CDR3 reads CASTRWPDNTDTQYF. For the CDR3, the DNA is TGTGCCAGCACCAGGTGGCCGGACAACACAGATACGCAGTATTTT. The chain couples TRBV9 to TRBJ2-3, with D possibly being TRBD1 (5 bases). The germline CDR1 and CDR2 sequences are SGDLS and YYNGEE. The CDR3 is made up of 15 amino acids. V was shortened by 6 bases and J by 2 bases, with 16 bases between the two germline ends.

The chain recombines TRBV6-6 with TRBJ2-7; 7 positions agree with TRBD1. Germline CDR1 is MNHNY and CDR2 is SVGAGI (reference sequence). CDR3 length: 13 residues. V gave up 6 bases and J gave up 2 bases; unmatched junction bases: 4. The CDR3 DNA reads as TGTGCCAGCAGCCAAGGGACAGCCTACGAGCAGTACTTC. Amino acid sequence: CASSQGTAYEQYF.